Listed below are T cell receptor beta chains from one sample, sequenced in a study of blood T cell repertoires in COVID-19. The data were produced by immunoSEQ multiplex PCR, yet TCRdb's version contains in-frame clones alone and is incomplete. The table shows 150,000 to 200,000 clones, with roughly 88% occurring only once. Sequenced material: PBMCs or T cells enriched from blood (not recorded which). These receptor sequences come from a woman younger than 35 who had recovered from COVID-19. CDR3s leave out the opening cysteine and the closing phenylalanine or tryptophan. Fields, in order: J gene, clone size, V gene, CDR3 protein. Expanded clones get a size class; other rows say once, few or many, or leave the size out.

j_gene: TRBJ1-1; abundance: -; v_gene: TRBV29-1; CDR3aa: SVSRGGNTEAF
j_gene: TRBJ2-7; abundance: -; v_gene: TRBV28; CDR3aa: ASSLYPSGGAYEQY
j_gene: TRBJ2-3; abundance: -; v_gene: TRBV5-4; CDR3aa: ASSWTAFSTDTQY
j_gene: TRBJ2-7; abundance: -; v_gene: TRBV5-5; CDR3aa: ASSLVGTGSYEQY
j_gene: TRBJ1-1; abundance: -; v_gene: TRBV6-1; CDR3aa: ASSEAVPGQLNTEAF
j_gene: TRBJ2-1; abundance: once; v_gene: TRBV11-3; CDR3aa: ASSLLENNEQF
j_gene: TRBJ1-5; abundance: -; v_gene: TRBV23-1; CDR3aa: ASSHSGYGHPDQPQH
j_gene: TRBJ2-1; abundance: -; v_gene: TRBV24-1; CDR3aa: ATSVQVGEQF
j_gene: TRBJ1-1; abundance: few; v_gene: TRBV7-9; CDR3aa: ASSQDRGGDTEAF
j_gene: TRBJ2-7; abundance: -; v_gene: TRBV4-2; CDR3aa: ASSQDLGGLYEQY
j_gene: TRBJ2-2; abundance: -; v_gene: TRBV2; CDR3aa: ASTLLASAGELF
j_gene: TRBJ2-1; abundance: -; v_gene: TRBV2; CDR3aa: ASSPGTSSPNEQF
j_gene: TRBJ1-4; abundance: -; v_gene: TRBV29-1; CDR3aa: SVGDRTNEKLF
j_gene: TRBJ1-2; abundance: -; v_gene: TRBV29-1; CDR3aa: SDRDRENYGYT
j_gene: TRBJ1-5; abundance: -; v_gene: TRBV2; CDR3aa: ASSDPGSNQPQH
j_gene: TRBJ1-6; abundance: -; v_gene: TRBV5-1; CDR3aa: ASSSDRGSPLH
j_gene: TRBJ1-5; abundance: many; v_gene: TRBV7-9; CDR3aa: ASSSPGQAQPQH
j_gene: TRBJ1-2; abundance: -; v_gene: TRBV12-3/TRBV12-4; CDR3aa: ASSFSYGYT
j_gene: TRBJ1-3; abundance: -; v_gene: TRBV7-2; CDR3aa: ASSTIHGGPSGNTIY
j_gene: TRBJ2-7; abundance: -; v_gene: TRBV29-1; CDR3aa: SVGPPGIYEQY
j_gene: TRBJ2-5; abundance: -; v_gene: TRBV12-3/TRBV12-4; CDR3aa: ASSFGGQETQY
j_gene: TRBJ1-6; abundance: once; v_gene: TRBV28; CDR3aa: ASTPPGEYSPLH
j_gene: TRBJ2-1; abundance: -; v_gene: TRBV2; CDR3aa: ASRGTSGHNEQF
j_gene: TRBJ2-7; abundance: -; v_gene: TRBV27; CDR3aa: ASSLSRSVEQY
j_gene: TRBJ2-5; abundance: few; v_gene: TRBV4-1; CDR3aa: ASSQALAGGVSETQY